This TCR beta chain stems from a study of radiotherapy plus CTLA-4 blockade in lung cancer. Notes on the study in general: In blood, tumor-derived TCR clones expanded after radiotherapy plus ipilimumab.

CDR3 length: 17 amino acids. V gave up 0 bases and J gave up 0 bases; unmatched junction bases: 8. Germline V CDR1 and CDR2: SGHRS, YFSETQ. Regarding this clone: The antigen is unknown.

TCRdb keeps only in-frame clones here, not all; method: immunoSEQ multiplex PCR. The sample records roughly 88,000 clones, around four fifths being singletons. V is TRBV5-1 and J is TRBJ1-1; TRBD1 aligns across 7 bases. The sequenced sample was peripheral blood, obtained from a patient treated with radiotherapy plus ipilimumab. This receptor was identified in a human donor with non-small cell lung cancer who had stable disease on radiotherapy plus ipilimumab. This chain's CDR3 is CASSLVRQGGVNTEAFF. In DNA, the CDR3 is TGCGCCAGCAGCTTGGTAAGACAGGGCGGGGTGAACACTGAAGCTTTCTTT.